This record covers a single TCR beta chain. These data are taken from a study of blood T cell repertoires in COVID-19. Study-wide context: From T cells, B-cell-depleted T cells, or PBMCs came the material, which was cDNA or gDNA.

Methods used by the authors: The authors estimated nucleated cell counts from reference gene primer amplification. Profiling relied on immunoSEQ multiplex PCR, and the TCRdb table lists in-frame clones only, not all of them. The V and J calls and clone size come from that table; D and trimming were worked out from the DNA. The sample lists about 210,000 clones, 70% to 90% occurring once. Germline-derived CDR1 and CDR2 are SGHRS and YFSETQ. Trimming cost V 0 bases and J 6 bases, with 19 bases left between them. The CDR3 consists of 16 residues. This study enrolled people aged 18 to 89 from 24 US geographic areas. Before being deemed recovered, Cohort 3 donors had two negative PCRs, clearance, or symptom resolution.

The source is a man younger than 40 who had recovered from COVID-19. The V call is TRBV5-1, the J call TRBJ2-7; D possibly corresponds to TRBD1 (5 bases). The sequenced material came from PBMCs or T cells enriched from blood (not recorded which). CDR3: CASSLVGAPLTGEQYF. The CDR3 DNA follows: TGCGCCAGCAGCTTGGTAGGGGCGCCTCTTACTGGCGAGCAGTACTTC.